The rows below give T cell receptor beta chains drawn from one sample of a study of cytomegalovirus exposure and HLA in healthy donors. This table comes from immunoSEQ multiplex PCR, and its TCRdb copy is limited to in-frame clones, with some not included. The sample yields fewer than 150,000 clones, 65% to 85% seen once. Input material: PBMCs. These receptor sequences come from a man aged 45-60 years in good health and CMV-seronegative. Both conserved end residues are part of each CDR3. Fields, in order: CDR3 DNA, CDR3 protein, V gene, J gene, D gene, clone size. A D gene is named only where the DNA matches it firmly. Only some rows state a clone size, as once, few, many or a class for expanded clones.

DNA: TGTGCCAGCAGCCGACAGGGGGCGTGGGATGAAAAACTGTTTTTT
CDR3: CASSRQGAWDEKLFF
V: TRBV7-6
J: TRBJ1-4
D: TRBD1
size: .

DNA: TGTGCCAGCAGCTTAGCCTCCCTAAATGAGCAGTTCTTC
CDR3: CASSLASLNEQFF
V: TRBV7-9
J: TRBJ2-1
D: .
size: .

DNA: TGTGCCAGCGGGACAGGGGCTCCTGGCTACACCTTC
CDR3: CASGTGAPGYTF
V: TRBV6-1
J: TRBJ1-2
D: TRBD1
size: .

DNA: TGTGCCACCAGCTCTGGCCGGCGGGAGCCCGGGGAGCTGTTTTTT
CDR3: CATSSGRREPGELFF
V: TRBV15
J: TRBJ2-2
D: TRBD2
size: few

DNA: TGTGCCAGCGGGAGAAGTGAGCAGACCCAGTACTTC
CDR3: CASGRSEQTQYF
V: TRBV27
J: TRBJ2-5
D: .
size: .

DNA: TGTGCCAGCAGCACCCGAATTAGTGAGTGGCGGGGGTCCTACGAGCAGTACTTC
CDR3: CASSTRISEWRGSYEQYF
V: TRBV7-9
J: TRBJ2-7
D: TRBD2
size: .

DNA: TGTGCCAGCAGTTACTACGCGGGGGGGTATTACAATGAGCAGTTCTTC
CDR3: CASSYYAGGYYNEQFF
V: TRBV6-5
J: TRBJ2-1
D: TRBD2
size: .

DNA: TGTGCCAGCAGCTCGGGGACTTATCGGGCTGAAGCTTTCTTT
CDR3: CASSSGTYRAEAFF
V: TRBV7-9
J: TRBJ1-1
D: .
size: .

DNA: TGTGCCAGCAGCTTAACGAGACAGAATTACGAGCAGTACTTC
CDR3: CASSLTRQNYEQYF
V: TRBV7-2
J: TRBJ2-7
D: .
size: .

DNA: TGTGCCAGCTCACCAGTCGCACAGGCACAAGAGACCCAGTACTTC
CDR3: CASSPVAQAQETQYF
V: TRBV18
J: TRBJ2-5
D: .
size: .

DNA: TGTGCCATCCGACAGGGACAATACGAGCAGTACTTC
CDR3: CAIRQGQYEQYF
V: TRBV10-3
J: TRBJ2-7
D: TRBD1
size: once

DNA: TGTGCCAGCAGAAATCCGGGACAGGGGTTAGGAAAACTGTTTTTT
CDR3: CASRNPGQGLGKLFF
V: TRBV5-8
J: TRBJ1-4
D: TRBD1
size: .